Listed below are T cell receptor beta chains from one sample, sequenced in a study of response to subunit inactivated influenza vaccine. TCRdb recomputed calls from the RT-PCR reads with MiXCR, one row per CDR3 protein. The sample carries about 540,000 distinct CDR3 sequences, approximately 24% recorded once. In addition, the sample was reused for a study of T cells expressing NK-cell markers.

Sequences were derived from CD4+ T cells sorted from PBMCs, sampled about 11 days after vaccination. Receptors originate from a man in his fifties or sixties who received an inactivated influenza vaccine. Both conserved end residues are part of each CDR3. The D gene is left open where the match is weak. Not all rows give a size; the values are once, few, many and, for expanded clones, a class.

v_call,d_call,clone_size,j_call,cdr3_nt,cdr3_aa
TRBV11-2,NA,few,TRBJ1-2,TGTGCCAGCAGCCCCGGGAGCGAAGTCCCCCTTGGCTACACCTTC,CASSPGSEVPLGYTF
TRBV12-3/TRBV12-4,TRBD1,many,TRBJ2-3,TGTGCCAGCACTCGGGACAGGGGTTTCGGTACGCAGTATTTT,CASTRDRGFGTQYF
TRBV7-6,TRBD2,NA,TRBJ2-1,TGTGCCAGCAGCTCCCTTCCCCAGCGGGGGGGCGTTGAGCAGTTCTTC,CASSSLPQRGGVEQFF
TRBV6-5,NA,few,TRBJ2-7,TGTGCCAGCAGTTACTCGTGGATGCCCCGCTACGAGCAGTACTTC,CASSYSWMPRYEQYF
TRBV15,NA,few,TRBJ2-4,TGTGCCACCAGCACGCTCGGGGGAACGAAAAACATTCAGTACTTC,CATSTLGGTKNIQYF
TRBV7-8,NA,NA,TRBJ2-3,TGTGCCAGCAGCCGAAAATATACCGGGACTAGCACAGATACGCAGTATTTT,CASSRKYTGTSTDTQYF
TRBV12-3/TRBV12-4,TRBD2,NA,TRBJ2-5,TGTGCCAGCAGTAAAGCGGGAGCGGTTGAGACCCAGTACTTC,CASSKAGAVETQYF
TRBV6-1,NA,few,TRBJ1-1,TGTGCCAGCAGTGAAGCGGGCCCGAACACTGAAGCTTTCTTT,CASSEAGPNTEAFF
TRBV20-1,TRBD2,NA,TRBJ2-1,TGCAGTGCTAGGACACCGGGACTAGCGGTGAATTACAATGAGCAGTTCTTC,CSARTPGLAVNYNEQFF
TRBV12-3/TRBV12-4,NA,many,TRBJ2-2,TGTGCCAGCAATCGGCGGATCACCGGGGAGCTGTTTTTT,CASNRRITGELFF
TRBV20-1,NA,few,TRBJ1-1,TGCAGTGGAGGGGCGGCCCTGGGGAACACTGAAGCTTTCTTT,CSGGAALGNTEAFF
TRBV14,NA,many,TRBJ2-7,TGTGCCAGCAGCCCAAACAGGGTCGAGCAGTACTTC,CASSPNRVEQYF
TRBV20-1,TRBD2,NA,TRBJ2-7,TGCAGTGCCCAAGAAGGGACTAGCGGGAGGAGTGAGCAGTACTTC,CSAQEGTSGRSEQYF
TRBV12-3/TRBV12-4,TRBD1,few,TRBJ1-2,TGTGCCAGCAGTTTACTGGGACAGCCCTATGGCTACACCTTC,CASSLLGQPYGYTF
TRBV7-9,NA,few,TRBJ2-1,TGTGCCAGCAGCTTACCGGGACCGGGCGGGCAGTTCTTC,CASSLPGPGGQFF
TRBV9,TRBD1,few,TRBJ2-4,TGTGCCAGCAGCGTAGGGGGACAGAAGCCGGAAAACATTCAGTACTTC,CASSVGGQKPENIQYF
TRBV7-9,NA,many,TRBJ1-6,TGTGCCAGCAGCTTAGAGCAGGGCCCGGGCTCCTATAATTCACCCCTCCACTTT,CASSLEQGPGSYNSPLHF